The 17 T cell receptor beta chains reported below all come from one sample, sequenced in a study of response to subunit inactivated influenza vaccine. TCRdb passed the RT-PCR reads through MiXCR, listing each CDR3 protein once. The profile shows about 700,000 distinct CDR3 sequences, 15% to 19% of them singletons. The sequences come from PBMCs from blood, collected 12 days after vaccination. These receptors were collected from a man aged 50-60 years who received an inactivated influenza vaccine.

In this sample, this clonotype turned up a few times. V gene TRBV2 combines with J gene TRBJ2-7, with 15 nucleotides matching TRBD2. V shed 6 bases, J shed 4 bases, and the junction held 4 bases outside the gene matches. CDR3 size: 15 residues. Germline V gene data show CDR1 as SNHLY and CDR2 as FYNNEI. The CDR3 nucleotides are TGTGCCAGCAGAGGGACTAGCGGGAGGTTTTACGAGCAGTACTTC. Translating gives CASRGTSGRFYEQYF.

This clonotype was counted between two and nine times. The chain combines TRBV20-1 with TRBJ2-1; D may be TRBD1 (5 bases). Trimming shortened V by 3 bases and J by 5 bases, and 23 bases separated the two germline ends. The germline V gene has CDR1 DFQATT and CDR2 SNEGSKA (reference sequence). This CDR3 comprises 17 residues. The CDR3 region has the DNA TGCAGTGCTAGCGATAGTCAAGGGGCTTGGATTAACAATGAGCAGTTCTTC. This translates into CSASDSQGAWINNEQFF.

This chain uses TRBV10-3 with TRBJ2-7; D remains ambiguous. This CDR3 is built from 12 residues. Germline V lookup: CDR1 ENHRY, CDR2 SYGVKD. Trimming removed 3 bases from V and 5 bases from J, with 8 bases in between. This chain's CDR3 is CAISEGANEQYF. Written as DNA, the CDR3 is TGTGCCATCAGTGAAGGTGCGAACGAGCAGTACTTC.

In this sample, this clonotype turned up a few times. The gene calls are TRBV6-1 and TRBJ1-1; a possible D gene is TRBD1 (6 bases). The CDR3 is 16 amino acids. The germline V and J ends were trimmed by 6 bases and 0 bases, with 17 bases remaining between them. Germline lookup yields CDR1 MNHNS and CDR2 SASEGT. CDR3: CASRPGQHLMNTEAFF. The CDR3 bases are TGTGCCAGCAGACCCGGACAGCATCTGATGAACACTGAAGCTTTCTTT.

The chain carries TRBV12-3 or TRBV12-4 and TRBJ2-2; D not certain. This CDR3 contains 16 residues. V was clipped by 3 bases and J by 0 bases, with 11 bases between them. The CDR3 DNA reads as TGTGCCAGCAGTTTCTCCCTTAAGGCGAACACCGGGGAGCTGTTTTTT. It codes for CASSFSLKANTGELFF.

This clonotype was found a few times. The chain couples TRBV7-9 to TRBJ2-7; 9 bases match TRBD2. V lost 4 bases to trimming and J lost 3 bases; unmatched junction nucleotides: 13. Per the germline V gene, CDR1 is SEHNR and CDR2 is FQNEAQ (reference sequence). The CDR3 covers 17 residues. CDR3 residues: CASSSPPQAGGSYEQYF. The CDR3 coding sequence is TGTGCCAGCAGCTCCCCCCCCCAAGCGGGAGGAAGCTACGAGCAGTACTTC.

This clonotype came up a few times. The rearrangement uses TRBV6-5 and TRBJ1-1; no firm D call. The CDR3 consists of 16 residues. V was clipped by 6 bases and J by 1 base, with 18 bases between them. CDR1 MNHEY and CDR2 SVGAGI come from the germline V gene. The CDR3 region is CASRYIRSNGNTEAFF. The CDR3 nucleotides read TGTGCCAGCAGATATATCCGGAGTAACGGGAACACTGAAGCTTTCTTT.

The chain has TRBV10-3 and TRBJ2-6, with D possibly TRBD1 on 6 matching bases. V was cut by 3 bases and J by 4 bases, with 16 bases left in between. The germline V gene encodes CDR1 ENHRY and CDR2 SYGVKD. The CDR3 length is 17 residues. CDR3 region: CAISEPTRTGGANVLTF. CDR3 DNA: TGTGCCATCAGTGAACCAACACGCACAGGGGGGGCCAACGTCCTGACTTTC.

V gene TRBV12-3 or TRBV12-4 combines with J gene TRBJ1-6; D uncertain. Deletions cut 3 bases from V and 0 bases from J, with 6 bases between. The CDR3 length is 15 residues. The CDR3 DNA is TGTGCCAGCAGTTTCGTGAGCTCCTATAATTCACCCCTCCACTTT. This encodes CASSFVSSYNSPLHF.

This clonotype was observed at least ten times. This sequence joins TRBV7-6 and TRBJ2-2; D not certain. The CDR3 consists of 13 residues. Trimming removed 5 bases from V and 6 bases from J, with 10 bases in between. The germline gives CDR1 SGHVS, CDR2 FNYEAQ. For the CDR3, the DNA is TGTGCCAGCAGCCCCCGCCTTGCCGGGGAGCTGTTTTTT. Translation gives CASSPRLAGELFF.

This clonotype was seen only a few times. The chain uses TRBV25-1 and TRBJ1-2; D remains unclear. The V and J ends lost 4 bases and 8 bases respectively, with 11 bases between them. CDR3 length equals 12 residues. The germline gives CDR1 MGHDK, CDR2 SYGVNS. The CDR3 DNA follows: TGTGCCAGCAGTGCCCCTGCAGCCGGCTACACCTTC. It encodes CASSAPAAGYTF.

This clonotype occurred a few times. The gene calls are TRBV7-9 and TRBJ2-1; 7 nucleotides line up with TRBD2. With V trimmed by 5 bases and J by 8 bases, 12 bases remained unmatched. This CDR3 is 15 amino acids long. Germline V gene sequence: CDR1 SEHNR, CDR2 FQNEAQ (reference sequence). CDR3 residues: CASSRGSGLGDEQFF. The CDR3 DNA follows: TGTGCCAGCAGCCGCGGGAGCGGTCTAGGCGATGAGCAGTTCTTC.

This clonotype has a handful of counts. The chain couples TRBV20-1 to TRBJ1-1; D ambiguous. The CDR3 runs to 16 residues. CDR1 and CDR2 from the germline V gene are DFQATT and SNEGSKA (reference sequence). V lost 0 bases, J lost 3 bases, and 17 bases lay in between. The CDR3 protein is CSARDGVTGVYTEAFF. The CDR3 coding sequence is TGCAGTGCTAGAGATGGCGTTACCGGGGTTTACACTGAAGCTTTCTTT.

This clonotype was observed a handful of times. This chain links TRBV5-1 with TRBJ2-5; 7 bases are a match to TRBD2. The length of the CDR3 is 15 residues. Looked up from germline, CDR1 is SGHRS and CDR2 is YFSETQ. J gave up 5 bases and V 3 bases, and 10 bases lay outside the gene matches. For the CDR3, the DNA is TGCGCCAGCAGCTCGAGCGGGACCCCCGACGAGACCCAGTACTTC. Its protein is CASSSSGTPDETQYF.

A word on this clonotype: A read error is likely, as this CDR3 ends without the conserved phenylalanine or tryptophan. The gene calls are TRBV7-2 and TRBJ2-7; D gene unclear. The CDR3 covers 12 residues. V was clipped by 6 bases and J by 6 bases, with 12 bases between them. Germline V CDR1 and CDR2: SGHTA, FQGNSA. The CDR3: CASSRRLGEQYY. CDR3 nucleotides: TGTGCCAGCAGTCGCCGACTTGGCGAGCAGTACTAC.

This rearrangement joins TRBV4-2 to TRBJ1-4, with 8 bases fitting TRBD1. Germline CDR1 LGHNA, CDR2 YNFKEQ. This CDR3 comprises 16 residues. V lost 7 bases to trimming and J lost 7 bases; unmatched junction nucleotides: 14. The CDR3 sequence: CASTVLGGQGSEKLFF. The CDR3, as DNA: TGTGCCAGCACCGTTCTAGGAGGACAGGGAAGTGAAAAACTGTTTTTT.

This clonotype was seen ten or more times. This chain connects TRBV29-1 to TRBJ2-6, with 11 bases lining up with TRBD1. Losses at the gene ends were 7 bases for V and 0 bases for J; bases not matched to a gene: 5. Looked up from germline, CDR1 is SQVTM and CDR2 is ANQGSEA. The CDR3 totals 16 residues. In DNA, the CDR3 is TGCAGCGCGGGGACAGGGGGGAGCTCTGGGGCCAACGTCCTGACTTTC. Its translation is CSAGTGGSSGANVLTF.